This is a list of T cell receptor beta chains from one sample in a study of human thymus T cells. Libraries were prepared by immunoSEQ multiplex PCR; TCRdb keeps only in-frame clonotypes and omits some of them. The sample has 100,000 to 150,000 clones, around 94% seen once. The sample taken for sequencing was thymus tissue. All receptors derive from a boy younger than two with a congenital heart defect but otherwise immunologically healthy. The CDR3 runs from the conserved cysteine through the conserved F or W. A D gene is named only where the DNA matches it firmly. Clone size appears in some rows only: once, few, many, or a class for an expanded clone.

j_call v_call d_call clone_size cdr3_length cdr3_nt cdr3_aa
TRBJ1-4 TRBV28 - - 9 TGTGCCAGCAGGGTGGGTCTGTTTTTT CASRVGLFF
TRBJ2-5 TRBV5-4 TRBD2 - 16 TGTGCCAGCAGCTTGGAACTAGCGGGGGGTATGGGGACCCAGTACTTC CASSLELAGGMGTQYF
TRBJ1-1 TRBV7-9 - - 14 TGTGCCAGCAGCTCAAACAGGATCCCTGATGAAGCTTTCTTT CASSSNRIPDEAFF
TRBJ1-3 TRBV11-2 - - 16 TGTGCCAGCAGCTTGGGCGGGACGGCTTCTGGAAACACCATATATTTT CASSLGGTASGNTIYF
TRBJ2-7 TRBV5-1 - - 14 TGCGCCAGCAGTCTAGAGGGGGGCCCCTACGAGCAGTACTTC CASSLEGGPYEQYF
TRBJ1-1 TRBV29-1 TRBD1 - 14 TGCAGCGTTTGGACAGGGTGGACGAACACTGAAGCTTTCTTT CSVWTGWTNTEAFF
TRBJ2-1 TRBV7-2 TRBD2 - 19 TGTGCCAGCAGCTTTGTACCGGGACTAGCGGGGGGCCAGGGGCATGAGCAGTTCTTC CASSFVPGLAGGQGHEQFF
TRBJ2-7 TRBV10-3 TRBD2 - 13 TGTGCCATCAGTGATGGCGGGGGGCACCTTGGAGGCTTC CAISDGGGHLGGF
TRBJ2-5 TRBV6-1 - - 15 TGTGCCAGCAGTGAAAACAGGTACCTAAGGGAGACCCAGTACTTC CASSENRYLRETQYF
TRBJ1-2 TRBV10-2 - - 17 TGCGCCAGCAGTGATTGGACAGTCACCGAACCTAACTATGGCTACACCTTC CASSDWTVTEPNYGYTF
TRBJ1-2 TRBV9 TRBD1 - 13 TGTGCCAGCAGATTAGACAGGGATGGTGGCTACACCTTC CASRLDRDGGYTF
TRBJ2-5 TRBV4-1 - - 15 TGCGCCAGCAGCCAAGATCGAACGGGGGAAGAGACCCAGTACTTC CASSQDRTGEETQYF
TRBJ1-2 TRBV28 TRBD1 - 17 TGTGCCAGCAGCCACGGGACAGCAATTATAACTAACTATGGCTACACCTTC CASSHGTAIITNYGYTF
TRBJ1-1 TRBV7-9 - - 14 TGTGCCAGCAGCCAAGCGAGGGGGGGCACTGAAGCTTTCTTT CASSQARGGTEAFF
TRBJ2-5 TRBV27 TRBD1 - 16 TGTGCCAGCAGTCCAATCACAGGGGCTTCCCAAGAGACCCAGTACTTC CASSPITGASQETQYF
TRBJ2-7 TRBV19 TRBD1 once 15 TGTGCCAGTAGTGTTCCACAGGGGGAAGTCTACGAGCAGTACTTC CASSVPQGEVYEQYF
TRBJ1-1 TRBV29-1 - once 17 TGCAGCCCCGAGGTATTATGCGGTAAACAGGGATGCACTGAAGCTTTCTTT CSPEVLCGKQGCTEAFF
TRBJ2-3 TRBV5-6 - - 13 TGTGCCAGCAGCTTGGACCTGGCAGATACGCAGTATTTT CASSLDLADTQYF
TRBJ2-2 TRBV11-2 TRBD1 - 18 TGTGCCAGCAGCTTAAGAAGCTCGACAGGGGTTGTCACCGGGGAGCTGTTTTTT CASSLRSSTGVVTGELFF
TRBJ2-3 TRBV6-5 TRBD2 - 15 TGTGCCAGCAGTTACTCGGGGGGGGTGACAGATACGCAGTATTTT CASSYSGGVTDTQYF
TRBJ2-7 TRBV18 - once 15 TGTGCCAGCTCACCACAGGGAGGCCTCTCCTACGAGCAGTACTTC CASSPQGGLSYEQYF
TRBJ2-1 TRBV29-1 TRBD2 - 12 TGCAGCGACGGGACTAGCGGGGGGCCGCAGTTCTTC CSDGTSGGPQFF
TRBJ1-1 TRBV5-1 TRBD1 few 11 TGCGCCAGCAGCTACGGGACAGGCGCGTTCTTT CASSYGTGAFF
TRBJ1-4 TRBV28 TRBD1 - 17 TGTGCCAGCAGTTTATGGACTTACAGGGGCGTACGGGAAAAACTGTTTTTT CASSLWTYRGVREKLFF
TRBJ1-5 TRBV28 - - 15 TGTGCCAGCAGTGCCCCCGGGCCTCTCAATCAGCCCCAGCATTTT CASSAPGPLNQPQHF
TRBJ2-5 TRBV19 TRBD2 - 16 TGTGCCAGTAGTATGACGCTAGCGGTTATACAAGAGACCCAGTACTTC CASSMTLAVIQETQYF
TRBJ2-5 TRBV5-1 TRBD2 - 16 TGCGCCAGCAGCTTAGCGGGGGGGCCTAGGTCAGAGACCCAGTACTTC CASSLAGGPRSETQYF
TRBJ2-7 TRBV7-2 - - 14 TGTGCCAGCAGACACAGCGCACCAACCGACGAGCAGTACTTC CASRHSAPTDEQYF
TRBJ2-5 TRBV4-3 - - 17 TGCGCCAGCAGCCAAGTTTTAGGGGGGGGCCTAAAAGAGACCCAGTACTTC CASSQVLGGGLKETQYF